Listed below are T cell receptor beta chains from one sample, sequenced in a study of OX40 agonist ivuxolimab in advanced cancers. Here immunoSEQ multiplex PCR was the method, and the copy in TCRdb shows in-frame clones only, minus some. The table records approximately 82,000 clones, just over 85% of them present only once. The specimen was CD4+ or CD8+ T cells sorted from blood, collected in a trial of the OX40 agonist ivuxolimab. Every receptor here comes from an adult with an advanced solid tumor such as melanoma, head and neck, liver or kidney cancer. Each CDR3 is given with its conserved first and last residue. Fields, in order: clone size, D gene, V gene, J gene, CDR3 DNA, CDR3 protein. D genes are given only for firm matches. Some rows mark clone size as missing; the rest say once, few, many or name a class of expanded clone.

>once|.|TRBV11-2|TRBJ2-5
TGTGCCAGCAGCTTGGGCGGAAGGGGAGAGACCCAGTACTTC
CASSLGGRGETQYF
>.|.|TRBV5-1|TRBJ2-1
TGCGCCAGCAGCTCTCTCGCAGGTTCGGGTGAGCAGTTCTTC
CASSSLAGSGEQFF
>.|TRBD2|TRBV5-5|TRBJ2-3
TGTGCCAGCAGCTTGGATGTCCCAGGGAGGGGCACAGATACGCAGTATTTT
CASSLDVPGRGTDTQYF
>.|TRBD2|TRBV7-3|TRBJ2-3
TGTGCCAGCAGCTTGAGGGTAACTAGCGCGGCAGATACGCAGTATTTT
CASSLRVTSAADTQYF
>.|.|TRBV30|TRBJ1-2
TGTGCCTGGAGTGCACGTCGGGGCAACTATGGCTACACCTTC
CAWSARRGNYGYTF
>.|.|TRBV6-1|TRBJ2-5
TGTGCCAGCAGACAGGAGGGAGAGACCCAGTACTTC
CASRQEGETQYF
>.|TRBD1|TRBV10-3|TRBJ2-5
TGTGCCATCAGCCCCTCCGGGACAGGCGGCGGCTTGGGAGAGACCCAGTACTTC
CAISPSGTGGGLGETQYF
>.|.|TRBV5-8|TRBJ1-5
TGTGCCAGCAGCAACCCAGGGGAGGGAAAGCCCCAGCATTTT
CASSNPGEGKPQHF
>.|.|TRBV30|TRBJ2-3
TGTGCCTGGAGTGGCGGACTGGCGGATACGCAGTATTTT
CAWSGGLADTQYF
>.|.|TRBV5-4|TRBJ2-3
TGTGCCAGCAGCCCCTCAACAGGGAGGAAAGATACGCAGTATTTT
CASSPSTGRKDTQYF
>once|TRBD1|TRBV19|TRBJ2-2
TGTGCCAGTAGTAACGACAGGGGATCGGGGGAGCTGTTTTTT
CASSNDRGSGELFF
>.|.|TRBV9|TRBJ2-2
TGTGCCAGCGGAAGGACGGGGAACACCGGGGAGCTGTTTTTT
CASGRTGNTGELFF
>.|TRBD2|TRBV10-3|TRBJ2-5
TGTGCCATCAATAGCGGGAGGGCGAACCATCAAGAGACCCAGTACTTC
CAINSGRANHQETQYF
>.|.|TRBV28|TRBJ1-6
TGTGCCAGCAGCCTGGACCGGGATTCACCCCTCCACTTT
CASSLDRDSPLHF
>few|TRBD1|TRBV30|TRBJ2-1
TGTGCCTGGACCCACAGGGGAACGTCCTACAATGAGCAGTTCTTC
CAWTHRGTSYNEQFF
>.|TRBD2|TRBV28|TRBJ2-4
TGTGCCAGCAGATCCACTAGCGGGAGCTACATTCAGTACTTC
CASRSTSGSYIQYF
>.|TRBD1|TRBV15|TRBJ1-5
TGTGCCACCAGCAGATGGGGGACAGGCCCCCCGAATCAGCCCCAGCATTTT
CATSRWGTGPPNQPQHF
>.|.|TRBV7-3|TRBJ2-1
TGTGCCAGCAGTTTCCGCCAGGGGTTTGAGAATGAGCAGTTCTTC
CASSFRQGFENEQFF
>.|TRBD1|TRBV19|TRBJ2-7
TGTGCCAGCGCCCCGGGACAGTTTTACGAGCAGTACTTC
CASAPGQFYEQYF
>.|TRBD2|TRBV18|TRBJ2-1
TGTGCCAGCTCACCACCAGGGACTAGCGGGGTCAATGAGCAGTTCTTC
CASSPPGTSGVNEQFF
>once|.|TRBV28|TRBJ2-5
TGTGCCAGCCTTTCGGGCTTTAGGGCGGAACAAGAGACCCAGTACTTC
CASLSGFRAEQETQYF
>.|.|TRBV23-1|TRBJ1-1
TGCGCCAGCAGTCAATCGTACGGAGGGATGACTGAAGCTTTCTTT
CASSQSYGGMTEAFF
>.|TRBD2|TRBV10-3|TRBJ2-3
TGTGCCACCACCCGGGGGGGGGCAGATACGCAGTATTTT
CATTRGGADTQYF
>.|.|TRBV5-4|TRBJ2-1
TGTGCCAGCAGCTTGGGACTAGACCCCTACAATGAGCAGTTCTTC
CASSLGLDPYNEQFF
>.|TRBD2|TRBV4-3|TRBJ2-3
TGCGCCAGCAGCCAAGGGACTAGCGGGACCACAGATACGCAGTATTTT
CASSQGTSGTTDTQYF
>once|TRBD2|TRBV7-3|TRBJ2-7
TGTGCCAGCAGCTTAAGAGTGATTAGCGGGAGCTCCTACGAGCAGTACTTC
CASSLRVISGSSYEQYF
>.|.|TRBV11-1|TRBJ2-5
TGTGCCAGCACCGCCGGGGGCCACGGGGAGACCCAGTACTTC
CASTAGGHGETQYF
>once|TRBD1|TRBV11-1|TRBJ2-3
TGTGCCAGCAGCTTCACTTCAGGGGGCTTGACAGATACGCAGTATTTT
CASSFTSGGLTDTQYF
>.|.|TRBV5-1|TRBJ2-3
TGCGCCAGCACCAGGGACACTAGCACAGATACGCAGTATTTT
CASTRDTSTDTQYF
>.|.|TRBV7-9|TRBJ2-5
TGTGCCAGCAGCCACCGCCCAGGACAAGGGGAGACCCAGTACTTC
CASSHRPGQGETQYF
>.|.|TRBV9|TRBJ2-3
TGTGCCAGCAGCGTAGTAGGAATAGCCGCGGATACGCAGTATTTT
CASSVVGIAADTQYF
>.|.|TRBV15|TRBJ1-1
TGTGCCACCAGCAGAGATGTGGGAGCTGAAGCTTTCTTT
CATSRDVGAEAFF
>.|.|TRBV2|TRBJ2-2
TGTGCCAGCAGTGAAGACGGGAGAACAGGCGGGGAGCTGTTTTTT
CASSEDGRTGGELFF
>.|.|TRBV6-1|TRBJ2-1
TGTGCCAGCAGTGAGTGGGGAAGTGAGCAGTTCTTC
CASSEWGSEQFF
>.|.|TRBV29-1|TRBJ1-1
TGCAGCGTATCGACAGCCCAAGCTTTCTTT
CSVSTAQAFF
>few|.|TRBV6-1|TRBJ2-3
TGTGCCAGCAGACCAGAATCCGGGGTTTCAGATACGCAGTATTTT
CASRPESGVSDTQYF
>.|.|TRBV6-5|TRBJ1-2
TGTGCCAGCAGTTCAGAGCCCTGGGGCTACACCTTC
CASSSEPWGYTF
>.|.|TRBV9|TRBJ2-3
TGTGCCAGCAGCGCAGATAGCACAGATACGCAGTATTTT
CASSADSTDTQYF
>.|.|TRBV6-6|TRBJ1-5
TGTGCCAGCGGACTAGAAGAGTACTCCAATCAGCCCCAGCATTTT
CASGLEEYSNQPQHF
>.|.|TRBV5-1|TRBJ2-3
TGCGCCAGCACCTACTTGACAGCCTCTAGCACAGATACGCAGTATTTT
CASTYLTASSTDTQYF
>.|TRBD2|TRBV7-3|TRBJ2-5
TGTGCCAGCAGCTTGAGCGGGAGGAGGTTAGAGACCCAGTACTTC
CASSLSGRRLETQYF
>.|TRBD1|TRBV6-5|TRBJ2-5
TGTGCCAGCAGTCCAGGGGACAGGGCCGGGGCCCAGTACTTC
CASSPGDRAGAQYF
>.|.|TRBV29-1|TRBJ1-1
TGCAGCGTTGGAAACCCTGATGCTTTCTTT
CSVGNPDAFF
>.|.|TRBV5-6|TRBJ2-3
TGTGCCAGCAGCGCTCCCGGACGGGATACGCAGTATTTT
CASSAPGRDTQYF
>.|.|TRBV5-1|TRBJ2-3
TGCGCCAGCAGCTTTAACAGGGACACAGATACGCAGTATTTT
CASSFNRDTDTQYF
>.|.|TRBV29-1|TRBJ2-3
TGCAGCGTTAGGTCAGGGGTCTCTAGCACAGATACGCAGTATTTT
CSVRSGVSSTDTQYF
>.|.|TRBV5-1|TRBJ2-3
TGCGCCAGCAGCTTGGTCCTAGCGCTGAGCACAGATACGCAGTATTTT
CASSLVLALSTDTQYF
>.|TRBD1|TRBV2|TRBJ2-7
TGTGCCAGCAGCCTACAGGGGGCCCCCTACGAGCAGTACTTC
CASSLQGAPYEQYF
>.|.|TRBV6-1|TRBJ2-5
TGTGCCAGCAGTTTTATATGGAGGGAGACCCAGTACTTC
CASSFIWRETQYF
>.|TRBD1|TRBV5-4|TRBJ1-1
TGTGCCAGCAGCCGGGGACAGGGGGCGCGAGTCACTGAAGCTTTCTTT
CASSRGQGARVTEAFF
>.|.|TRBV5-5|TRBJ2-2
TGTGCCAGCAGCTTGCTGAGGAACACCGGGGAGCTGTTTTTT
CASSLLRNTGELFF
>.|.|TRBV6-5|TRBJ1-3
TGTGCCAGCACCGTCGGGGTTAACGGAAACACCATATATTTT
CASTVGVNGNTIYF
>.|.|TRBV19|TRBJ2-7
TGTGCCAGTAGTTTTCGCCCTAGCTCCTACGAGCAGTACTTC
CASSFRPSSYEQYF
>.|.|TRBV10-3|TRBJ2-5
TGTGCCATCAGTACTAGCAGCGAGACCCAGTACTTC
CAISTSSETQYF